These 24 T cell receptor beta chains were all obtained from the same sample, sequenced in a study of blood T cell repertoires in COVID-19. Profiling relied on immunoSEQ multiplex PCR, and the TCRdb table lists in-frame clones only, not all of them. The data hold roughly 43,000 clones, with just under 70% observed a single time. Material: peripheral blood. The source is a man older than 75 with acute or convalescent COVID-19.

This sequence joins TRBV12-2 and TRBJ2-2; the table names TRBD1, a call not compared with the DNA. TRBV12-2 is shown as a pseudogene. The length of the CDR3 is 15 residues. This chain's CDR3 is CASRSETGNTGELFF. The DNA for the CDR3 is TGTGCAAGTCGCTCGGAGACAGGGAACACCGGGGAGCTGTTTTTT.

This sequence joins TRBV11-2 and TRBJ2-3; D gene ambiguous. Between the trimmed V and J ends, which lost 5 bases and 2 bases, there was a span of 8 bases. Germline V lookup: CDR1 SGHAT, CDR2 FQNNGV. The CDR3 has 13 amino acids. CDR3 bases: TGTGCCAGCAGCCGAACGGTCACAGATACGCAGTATTTT. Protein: CASSRTVTDTQYF.

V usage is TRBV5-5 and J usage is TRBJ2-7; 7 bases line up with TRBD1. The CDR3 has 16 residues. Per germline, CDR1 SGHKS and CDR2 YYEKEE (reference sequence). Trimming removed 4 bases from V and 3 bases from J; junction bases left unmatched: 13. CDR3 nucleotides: TGTGCCAGCAGCCCGGGACAGCACGACTCCCACTACGAGCAGTACTTC. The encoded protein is CASSPGQHDSHYEQYF.

For the CDR3, the DNA is TGTGCCAGCTCACTCAGGACTAATTTGGATACGCAGTATTTT. Its protein is CASSLRTNLDTQYF. J is TRBJ2-3 and V is TRBV18, with D perhaps matching TRBD2 (6 bases). The CDR3 contains 14 residues. Looked up from germline, CDR1 is KGHSH and CDR2 is LQKENI. Trimming took off 4 bases at V and 6 bases at J, with 14 bases between the two ends.

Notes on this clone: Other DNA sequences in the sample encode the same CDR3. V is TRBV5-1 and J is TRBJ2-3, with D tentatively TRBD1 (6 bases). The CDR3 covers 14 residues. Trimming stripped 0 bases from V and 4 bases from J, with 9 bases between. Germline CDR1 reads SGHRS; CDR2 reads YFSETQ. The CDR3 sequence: CASSLGGGADTQYF. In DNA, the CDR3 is TGCGCCAGCAGCTTGGGAGGGGGAGCAGATACGCAGTATTTT.

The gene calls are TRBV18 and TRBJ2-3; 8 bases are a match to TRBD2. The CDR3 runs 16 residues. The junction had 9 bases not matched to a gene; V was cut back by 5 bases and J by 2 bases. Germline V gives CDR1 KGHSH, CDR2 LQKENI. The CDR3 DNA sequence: TGTGCCAGCTCATCAAATAGCGGGGCGAACACAGATACGCAGTATTTT. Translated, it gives CASSSNSGANTDTQYF.

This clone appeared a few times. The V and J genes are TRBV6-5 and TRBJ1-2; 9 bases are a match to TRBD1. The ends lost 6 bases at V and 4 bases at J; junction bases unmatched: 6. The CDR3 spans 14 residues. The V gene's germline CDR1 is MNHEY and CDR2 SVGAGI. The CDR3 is CASRDPGQGYGYTF. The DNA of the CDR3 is TGTGCCAGCAGAGATCCGGGACAGGGCTATGGCTACACCTTC.

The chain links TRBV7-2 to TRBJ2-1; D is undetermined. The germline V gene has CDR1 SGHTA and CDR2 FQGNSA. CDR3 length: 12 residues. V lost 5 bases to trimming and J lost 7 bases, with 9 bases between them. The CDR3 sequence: CASSPHWNEQFF. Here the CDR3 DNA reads TGTGCCAGCAGCCCGCACTGGAATGAGCAGTTCTTC.

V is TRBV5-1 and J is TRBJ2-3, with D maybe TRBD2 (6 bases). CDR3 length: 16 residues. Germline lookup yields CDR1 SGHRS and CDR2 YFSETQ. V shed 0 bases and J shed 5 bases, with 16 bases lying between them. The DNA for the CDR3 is TGCGCCAGCAGCTTGGATGCGGGGTTGGTCCAAGATACGCAGTATTTT. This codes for CASSLDAGLVQDTQYF.

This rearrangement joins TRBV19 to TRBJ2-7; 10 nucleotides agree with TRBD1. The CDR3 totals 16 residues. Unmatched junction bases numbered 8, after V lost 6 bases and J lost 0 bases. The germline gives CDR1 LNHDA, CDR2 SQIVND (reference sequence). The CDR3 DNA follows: TGTGCCAGTAGCGAAGACGGGACAGGGGACTCCTACGAGCAGTACTTC. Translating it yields CASSEDGTGDSYEQYF.

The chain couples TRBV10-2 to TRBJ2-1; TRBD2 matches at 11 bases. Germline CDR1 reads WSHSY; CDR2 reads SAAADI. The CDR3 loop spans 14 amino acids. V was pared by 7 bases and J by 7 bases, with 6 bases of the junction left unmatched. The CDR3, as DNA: TGCGCCAGCAAACTAGCGGGAGATAGGAATGAGCAGTTCTTC. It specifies CASKLAGDRNEQFF.

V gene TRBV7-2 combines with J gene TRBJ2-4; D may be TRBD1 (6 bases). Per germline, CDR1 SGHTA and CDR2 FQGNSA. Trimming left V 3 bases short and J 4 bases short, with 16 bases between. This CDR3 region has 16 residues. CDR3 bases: TGTGCCAGCAGCTTCTGGACCCGAGGGGGTAAAAACATTCAGTACTTC. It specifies CASSFWTRGGKNIQYF.

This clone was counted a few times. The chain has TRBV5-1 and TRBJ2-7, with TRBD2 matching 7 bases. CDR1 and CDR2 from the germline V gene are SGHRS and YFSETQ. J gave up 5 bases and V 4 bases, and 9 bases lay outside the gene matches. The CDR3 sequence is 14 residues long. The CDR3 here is CASSGGDYGDEQYF. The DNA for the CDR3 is TGCGCCAGCAGCGGGGGGGACTACGGTGACGAGCAGTACTTC.

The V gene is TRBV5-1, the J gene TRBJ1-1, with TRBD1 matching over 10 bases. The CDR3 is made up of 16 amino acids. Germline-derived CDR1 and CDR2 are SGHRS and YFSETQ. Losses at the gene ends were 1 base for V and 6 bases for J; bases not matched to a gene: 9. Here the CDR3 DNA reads TGCGCCAGCAGCTTGAGGACAGGGGGAGGTGGCGCTGAAGCTTTCTTT. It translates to CASSLRTGGGGAEAFF.

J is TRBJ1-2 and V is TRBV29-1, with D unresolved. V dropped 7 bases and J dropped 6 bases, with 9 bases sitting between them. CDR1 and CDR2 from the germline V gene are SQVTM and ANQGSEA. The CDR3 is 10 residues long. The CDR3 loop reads CSALLDGYTF. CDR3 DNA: TGCAGCGCCCTCCTAGATGGCTACACCTTC.

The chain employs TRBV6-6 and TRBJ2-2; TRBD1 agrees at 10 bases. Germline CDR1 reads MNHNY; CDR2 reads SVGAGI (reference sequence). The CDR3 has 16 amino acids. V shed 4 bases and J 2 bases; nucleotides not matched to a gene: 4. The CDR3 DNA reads TGTGCCAGCAGTTCCAGGACAGGGGGAAACACCGGGGAGCTGTTTTTT. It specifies CASSSRTGGNTGELFF.

The CDR3 DNA reads as TGTGCCAGCAGCCCCCTCGGGTATCCCCAAGAGACCCAGTACTTC. Its translation is CASSPLGYPQETQYF. The chain recombines TRBV11-2 with TRBJ2-5; D not certain. Germline V lookup: CDR1 SGHAT, CDR2 FQNNGV. With 5 bases removed from V and 1 base from J, the gap between germline ends came to 14 bases. This CDR3 comprises 15 residues.

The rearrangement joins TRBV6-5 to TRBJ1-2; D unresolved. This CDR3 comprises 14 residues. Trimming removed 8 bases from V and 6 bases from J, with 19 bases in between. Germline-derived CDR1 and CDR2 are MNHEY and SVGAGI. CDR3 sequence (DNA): TGTGCCAGCGCAGTAGACAATCCTCCAAATGGCTACACCTTC. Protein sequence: CASAVDNPPNGYTF.

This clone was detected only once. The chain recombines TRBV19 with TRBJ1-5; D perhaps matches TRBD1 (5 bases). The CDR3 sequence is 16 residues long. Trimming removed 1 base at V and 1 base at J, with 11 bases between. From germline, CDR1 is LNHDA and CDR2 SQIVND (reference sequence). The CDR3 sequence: CASSIGGVWSNQPQHF. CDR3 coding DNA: TGTGCCAGTAGTATAGGGGGGGTGTGGAGCAATCAGCCCCAGCATTTT.

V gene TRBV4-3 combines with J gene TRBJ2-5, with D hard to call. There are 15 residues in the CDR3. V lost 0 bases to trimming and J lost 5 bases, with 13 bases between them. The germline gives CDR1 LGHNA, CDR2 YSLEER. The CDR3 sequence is CASSQDLGPRETQYF. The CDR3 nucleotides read TGCGCCAGCAGCCAAGATCTAGGCCCCCGGGAGACCCAGTACTTC.

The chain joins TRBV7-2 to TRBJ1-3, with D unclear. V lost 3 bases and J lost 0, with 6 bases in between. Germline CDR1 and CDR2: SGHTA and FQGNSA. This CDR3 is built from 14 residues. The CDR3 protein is CASSFQNSGNTIYF. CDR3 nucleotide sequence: TGTGCCAGCAGCTTTCAGAACTCTGGAAACACCATATATTTT.

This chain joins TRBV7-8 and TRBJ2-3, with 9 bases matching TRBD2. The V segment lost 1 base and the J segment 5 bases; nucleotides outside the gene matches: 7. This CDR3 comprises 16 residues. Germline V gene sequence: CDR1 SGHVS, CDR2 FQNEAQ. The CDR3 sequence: CASSLGVVAGEDTQYF. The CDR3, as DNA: TGTGCCAGCAGCTTAGGAGTAGTAGCGGGGGAAGATACGCAGTATTTT.

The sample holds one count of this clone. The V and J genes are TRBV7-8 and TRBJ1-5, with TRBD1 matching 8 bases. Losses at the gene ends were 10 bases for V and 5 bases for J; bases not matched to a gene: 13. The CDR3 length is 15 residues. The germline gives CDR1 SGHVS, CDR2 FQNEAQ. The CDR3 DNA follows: TGTGCCACCAACAGGGGGGCTCAACGGGATCAGCCCCAGCATTTT. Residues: CATNRGAQRDQPQHF.

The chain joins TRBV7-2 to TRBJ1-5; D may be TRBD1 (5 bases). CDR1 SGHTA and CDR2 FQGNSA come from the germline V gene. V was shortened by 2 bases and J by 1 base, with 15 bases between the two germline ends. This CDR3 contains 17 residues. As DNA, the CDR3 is TGTGCCAGCAGCTTATACGGACACCAATGGAGCAATCAGCCCCAGCATTTT. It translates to CASSLYGHQWSNQPQHF.